These 25 T cell receptor beta chains share one sample of origin, sequenced in a study of blood T cell repertoires in COVID-19. Clones were sequenced by immunoSEQ multiplex PCR, and TCRdb holds only the in-frame ones, with some missing. The sample records roughly 140,000 clones, 75% to 90% being singletons. The material sequenced was peripheral blood. The receptors come from a woman in her thirties or forties with acute or convalescent COVID-19.

This chain uses TRBV19 with TRBJ2-5, with a possible D match to TRBD2 (6 bases). The CDR3 has 18 residues. V shed 3 bases and J shed 2 bases, with 22 bases lying between them. From germline, CDR1 is LNHDA and CDR2 SQIVND (reference sequence). The CDR3 sequence is CASSMGFFAGKRQETQYF. The CDR3 coding sequence is TGTGCCAGTAGTATGGGGTTTTTCGCGGGAAAACGACAAGAGACCCAGTACTTC. Full variable domain (outside the CDR3, taken from reference TRBV19 and TRBJ2-5): DGGITQSPKYLFRKEGQNVTLSCEQNLNHDAMYWYRQDPGQGLRLIYYSQIVNDFQKGDIAEGYSVSREKKESFPLTVTSAQKNPTAFYLCASSMGFFAGKRQETQYFGPGTRLLVL.

The sample holds one count of this clone. This rearrangement joins TRBV11-2 to TRBJ2-3; D is uncertain. Trimming pared 5 bases from V and 8 bases from J, leaving 8 bases between. This CDR3 region has 11 residues. The germline gives CDR1 SGHAT, CDR2 FQNNGV. The CDR3 here is CASSIGVTQYF. The DNA for the CDR3 is TGTGCCAGCAGCATCGGAGTTACGCAGTATTTT. The full variable domain, with the rest looked up from reference TRBV11-2 and TRBJ2-3, is EAGVAQSPRYKIIEKRQSVAFWCNPISGHATLYWYQQILGQGPKLLIQFQNNGVVDDSQLPKDRFSAERLKGVDSTLKIQPAKLEDSAVYLCASSIGVTQYFGPGTRLTVL.

This clone was seen only once. The chain couples TRBV28 to TRBJ2-1; a weak D match, TRBD1 (6 bases). Trimming took 7 bases from V and 0 from J, leaving 13 bases between them. This CDR3 region has 15 residues. Looked up from germline, CDR1 is MDHEN and CDR2 is SYDVKM. The CDR3 DNA follows: TGTGCCAGCAATACCGGGACACGCTCCTACAATGAGCAGTTCTTC. Encoded protein: CASNTGTRSYNEQFF.

The J gene is TRBJ2-1, the V gene TRBV24-1; 9 positions agree with TRBD1. Germline V lookup: CDR1 KGHDR, CDR2 SFDVKD. The CDR3 runs to 17 residues. J was trimmed by 9 bases and V by 2 bases; bases with no gene match: 13. CDR3 residues: CATSDSPGQGSFGEQFF. In DNA, the CDR3 is TGTGCCACCAGTGATTCCCCGGGACAGGGTTCTTTTGGTGAGCAGTTCTTC.

V gene TRBV9 combines with J gene TRBJ2-1; 10 bases agree with TRBD2. CDR1 SGDLS and CDR2 YYNGEE come from the germline V gene. The V and J ends lost 0 bases and 0 bases, in that order; junction bases with no gene match: 6. This CDR3 is built from 18 residues. The CDR3 coding sequence is TGTGCCAGCAGCGTAGAGCCCTTAGCGGGGGGCTCCTACAATGAGCAGTTCTTC. Translated, it gives CASSVEPLAGGSYNEQFF.

The chain is built from TRBV28 and TRBJ2-7; 8 bases match TRBD1. Unmatched junction bases numbered 16, after V lost 6 bases and J lost 3 bases. CDR3 length: 17 residues. Germline CDR1 MDHEN, CDR2 SYDVKM. The CDR3 DNA follows: TGTGCCAGCAGCATAACCCCTGGGGCAGGGGGCGTCTACGAGCAGTACTTC. It codes for CASSITPGAGGVYEQYF.

V and J are TRBV28 and TRBJ1-2; possible D gene TRBD1, 5 bases. Trimming removed 6 bases from V and 0 bases from J, with 26 bases in between. The CDR3 extends over 19 amino acids. Germline V CDR1 and CDR2: MDHEN, SYDVKM. CDR3 nucleotide sequence: TGTGCCAGCAGCCCCATTTGGAGGGGCTCGCGAAAAGCTAACTATGGCTACACCTTC. Translation: CASSPIWRGSRKANYGYTF.

The chain carries TRBV30 and TRBJ1-1; maybe TRBD1 (5 bases). The V and J ends lost 0 bases and 4 bases respectively, with 18 bases between them. Germline-derived CDR1 and CDR2 are GTSNPN and SVGIG (reference sequence). The CDR3 is 16 residues long. The CDR3 sequence is CAWSVGAGLGGTEAFF. In DNA, the CDR3 is TGTGCCTGGAGTGTAGGGGCAGGGCTCGGTGGCACTGAAGCTTTCTTT.

This clone was observed once. This chain connects TRBV27 to TRBJ1-2; no firm D call. The germline CDR1 and CDR2 sequences are MNHEY and SMNVEV (reference sequence). V lost 3 bases, J lost 8 bases, and 13 bases lay in between. This CDR3 has 13 residues. The CDR3 loop reads CASSLDGYSGYTF. The CDR3 region has the DNA TGTGCCAGCAGTTTGGATGGGTACAGCGGCTACACCTTC.

V is TRBV5-1 and J is TRBJ1-1; no reliable D call. Germline-derived CDR1 and CDR2 are SGHRS and YFSETQ. The CDR3 covers 13 residues. Trimming shortened V by 1 base and J by 5 bases, and 9 bases separated the two germline ends. CDR3 loop: CASSLIRETEAFF. DNA for the CDR3: TGCGCCAGCAGCTTGATTCGGGAGACTGAAGCTTTCTTT.

This clone was seen a single time. The genes are TRBV6-1 and TRBJ2-5; 8 positions match TRBD1. The CDR3 is 14 residues long. Unmatched junction bases numbered 1, after V lost 1 base and J lost 3 bases. Germline assignment: CDR1 MNHNS and CDR2 SASEGT. CDR3 loop: CASSEGGQEETQYF. The CDR3, as DNA: TGTGCCAGCAGTGAAGGGGGACAGGAAGAGACCCAGTACTTC.

This rearrangement joins TRBV2 to TRBJ2-1, with 9 bases lining up with TRBD2. The CDR3 covers 15 residues. Trimming at V came to 10 bases and at J to 7 bases, leaving 14 bases not matched to a gene. Germline CDR1 SNHLY, CDR2 FYNNEI. Here the CDR3 DNA reads TGTGCCACCATATCGCCTAGCGGGATTAGGAATGAGCAGTTCTTC. Protein sequence: CATISPSGIRNEQFF.

The chain employs TRBV24-1 and TRBJ2-1; possibly TRBD2 for D (9 bases). Trimming removed 9 bases from V and 7 bases from J, with 24 bases in between. The germline V gene encodes CDR1 KGHDR and CDR2 SFDVKD. This CDR3 region has 16 residues. CDR3 residues: CATGRSGRGDRNEQFF. CDR3 in DNA: TGTGCCACCGGGCGTAGCGGGAGAGGGGACAGGAATGAGCAGTTCTTC.

This clone was seen only once. The rearrangement joins TRBV18 to TRBJ1-6; perhaps TRBD1 as D (5 bases). The V end was cut by 6 bases, the J end by 8 bases, with 17 bases between. This CDR3 comprises 15 residues. Germline CDR1 reads KGHSH; CDR2 reads LQKENI. Here the CDR3 DNA reads TGTGCCAGCTCCCCCTCGGGGGTGGGGGATTCACCCCTCCACTTT. It translates to CASSPSGVGDSPLHF. Looking up the rest from reference TRBV18 and TRBJ1-6 gives the full variable domain: NAGVMQNPRHLVRRRGQEARLRCSPMKGHSHVYWYRQLPEEGLKFMVYLQKENIIDESGMPKERFSAEFPKEGPSILRIQQVVRGDSAAYFCASSPSGVGDSPLHFGNGTRLTVT.

The V and J genes are TRBV14 and TRBJ1-1; possible D gene TRBD1, 5 bases. The CDR3 sequence is 15 residues long. Trimming stripped 3 bases from V and 4 bases from J, with 15 bases between. Germline assignment: CDR1 SGHDN and CDR2 FVKESK. CDR3 region: CASSHLDKGGTEAFF. The CDR3 DNA sequence: TGTGCCAGCAGCCATCTGGACAAGGGTGGCACTGAAGCTTTCTTT.

The rearrangement uses TRBV6-5 and TRBJ2-1; weak D call: TRBD2 (6 bases). Germline V gene data show CDR1 as MNHEY and CDR2 as SVGAGI. This CDR3 is built from 12 residues. Trimming removed 7 bases at V and 8 bases at J, with 12 bases between. The chain's CDR3 is CASKGRWDEQFF. CDR3 in DNA: TGTGCCAGCAAGGGGAGGTGGGATGAGCAGTTCTTC.

The chain uses TRBV3-1 (or the pseudogene TRBV3-2) and TRBJ2-3; D ambiguous. The CDR3 runs 13 residues. CDR1 is LGHDT and CDR2 is YNNKEL in the germline V gene (reference sequence). The V end was cut by 2 bases, the J end by 5 bases, with 8 bases between. This CDR3 is CASSQYPGDTQYF. The CDR3 nucleotides read TGTGCCAGCAGCCAATATCCGGGAGATACGCAGTATTTT.

In this sample, this clone turned up once. The chain joins TRBV7-2 to TRBJ1-4, with D tentatively TRBD1 (5 bases). The germline V and J ends were trimmed by 2 bases and 7 bases, with 20 bases remaining between them. Germline CDR1 reads SGHTA; CDR2 reads FQGNSA. This CDR3 spans 17 amino acids. CDR3 sequence (DNA): TGTGCCAGCAGCTTATTTTTCACAGGAGTGAATGGTGAAAAACTGTTTTTT. Translating gives CASSLFFTGVNGEKLFF. Based on the CDR3 plus reference TRBV7-2 and TRBJ1-4, the full variable domain is GAGVSQSPSNKVTEKGKDVELRCDPISGHTALYWYRQSLGQGLEFLIYFQGNSAPDKSGLPSDRFSAERTGGSVSTLTIQRTQQEDSAVYLCASSLFFTGVNGEKLFFGSGTQLSVL.

The table lists this clone with a few counts. V and J are TRBV28 and TRBJ1-2; unclear D gene. V was cut by 5 bases and J by 2 bases, with 15 bases left in between. The CDR3 covers 15 residues. CDR1 and CDR2 (germline): MDHEN, SYDVKM. The CDR3 sequence: CASSRRVLRNYGYTF. CDR3 DNA sequence: TGTGCCAGCAGTCGCCGGGTATTGAGAAACTATGGCTACACCTTC.

The sample holds one count of this clone. The rearrangement uses TRBV3-1 (or the pseudogene TRBV3-2) and TRBJ2-1; 7 bases fit TRBD2. V lost 0 bases and J lost 4; bases outside the gene matches: 9. The CDR3 covers 17 residues. In germline, CDR1 is LGHDT, CDR2 YNNKEL (reference sequence). CDR3 bases: TGTGCCAGCAGCCAAGATCTTGCGGGAGACGGATACAATGAGCAGTTCTTC. It translates to CASSQDLAGDGYNEQFF.

This clone was seen a single time. The chain couples TRBV7-9 to TRBJ2-7; 8 positions match TRBD1. The CDR3 consists of 15 residues. The germline gives CDR1 SEHNR, CDR2 FQNEAQ (reference sequence). With V trimmed by 5 bases and J by 5 bases, 11 bases remained unmatched. The CDR3 DNA reads TGTGCCAGCAGCGCCCCCGGGACAGGCCTCAACGAGCAGTACTTC. Translating gives CASSAPGTGLNEQYF.

The DNA for the CDR3 is TGTGCCAGTAGTATAGCCGACGGTTTTGAAAACCAATACCTAGCTAACTATGGCTACACCTTC. Protein sequence: CASSIADGFENQYLANYGYTF. The chain employs TRBV19 and TRBJ1-2, with unresolved D. This CDR3 region has 21 residues. The germline V gene has CDR1 LNHDA and CDR2 SQIVND (reference sequence). V was cut by 1 base and J by 0 bases, with 27 bases left in between.

V usage is TRBV3-1 (or the pseudogene TRBV3-2) and J usage is TRBJ2-5; D uncertain. V was clipped by 2 bases and J by 2 bases, with 9 bases between them. Germline V gene data show CDR1 as LGHDT and CDR2 as YNNKEL (reference sequence). CDR3 size: 14 residues. CDR3 coding DNA: TGTGCCAGCAGCCAAATTTTGCGACAAGAGACCCAGTACTTC. Protein: CASSQILRQETQYF.

The V gene is TRBV9, the J gene TRBJ2-2; 11 positions match TRBD1. Germline CDR1 reads SGDLS; CDR2 reads YYNGEE. CDR3 length equals 16 residues. Trimming took 3 bases from V and 8 from J; bases not matched to a gene: 9. The CDR3 is CASSAPRDRGSGELFF. CDR3 nucleotides: TGTGCCAGCAGCGCACCTAGGGACAGGGGGAGTGGGGAGCTGTTTTTT.

This chain connects TRBV7-2 to TRBJ2-7; 10 bases align to TRBD2. CDR1 SGHTA and CDR2 FQGNSA come from the germline V gene. Trimming removed 1 base from V and 2 bases from J; junction bases left unmatched: 5. CDR3 length equals 16 residues. The CDR3: CASSLVWTSGTYEQYF. As DNA, the CDR3 is TGTGCCAGCAGCTTAGTGTGGACTAGCGGTACCTACGAGCAGTACTTC.